What follows are 13 T cell receptor beta chains derived from one specimen sequenced in a study of blood T cell repertoires in COVID-19. Assay used: immunoSEQ multiplex PCR; TCRdb lists only in-frame clones, some missing. Of about 300,000 clones listed, roughly 85% are singletons. Material for sequencing was PBMCs or T cells enriched from blood (not recorded which). The origin of the receptors is a woman between 25 and 40 years old who had recovered from COVID-19.

The chain couples TRBV5-1 to TRBJ1-6; TRBD1 aligns across 9 bases. CDR3 length: 17 residues. The germline V gene has CDR1 SGHRS and CDR2 YFSETQ. V lost 4 bases and J lost 5; bases outside the gene matches: 10. The CDR3 loop reads CASSKTGTGWDNSPLHF. CDR3 bases: TGCGCCAGCAGCAAAACCGGGACAGGGTGGGATAATTCACCCCTCCACTTT.

The V and J genes are TRBV3-1 (or the pseudogene TRBV3-2) and TRBJ2-1, with D possibly TRBD2 on 6 matching bases. Germline assignment: CDR1 LGHDT and CDR2 YNNKEL (reference sequence). Trimming stripped 1 base from V and 8 bases from J, with 12 bases between. This CDR3 region has 14 residues. The CDR3 DNA reads as TGTGCCAGCAGCCAAGTAGGGACTCGGGATGAGCAGTTCTTC. Its translation: CASSQVGTRDEQFF.

This chain joins TRBV2 and TRBJ2-7; the match to TRBD1 covers 9 bases. Germline assignment: CDR1 SNHLY and CDR2 FYNNEI. J was trimmed by 2 bases and V by 6 bases; bases with no gene match: 2. The CDR3 spans 13 residues. The CDR3 sequence: CASRDRGTYEQYF. The CDR3 DNA sequence: TGTGCCAGCAGGGACAGGGGTACCTACGAGCAGTACTTC.

The V and J genes are TRBV5-1 and TRBJ1-1, with 12 bases identical to TRBD1. With 4 bases clipped from V and 0 bases from J, the junction kept 4 bases outside the gene matches. Germline assignment: CDR1 SGHRS and CDR2 YFSETQ. The CDR3 length is 16 residues. DNA of the CDR3: TGCGCCAGCAGCGGGGACAGGGGGCTGGTGAACACTGAAGCTTTCTTT. It specifies CASSGDRGLVNTEAFF.

A note on this clone: Other DNA sequences within the sample encode an identical CDR3. This chain links TRBV5-4 with TRBJ2-7; 11 nucleotides line up with TRBD1. J lost 7 bases, V lost 3 bases, and 6 bases had no gene match. CDR1 is SGHNT and CDR2 is YYREEE in the germline V gene (reference sequence). The CDR3 loop spans 14 amino acids. CDR3 in amino acids: CASSSGQGAGEQYF. In DNA form, the CDR3 reads TGTGCCAGCAGCTCTGGACAGGGGGCAGGAGAGCAGTACTTC.

The V call is TRBV6-5, the J call TRBJ1-1, with D possibly being TRBD1 (5 bases). This CDR3 is built from 14 residues. Trimming removed 5 bases at V and 1 base at J, with 11 bases between. Germline V gene sequence: CDR1 MNHEY, CDR2 SVGAGI. DNA for the CDR3: TGTGCCAGCAGTCAGGACAACCGGAACACTGAAGCTTTCTTT. This sequence encodes CASSQDNRNTEAFF.

The chain links TRBV3-1 (or the pseudogene TRBV3-2) to TRBJ2-1, with 13 bases aligning to TRBD2. The CDR3 is made up of 13 amino acids. V shed 4 bases, J shed 15 bases, and the junction held 6 bases outside the gene matches. Germline lookup yields CDR1 LGHDT and CDR2 YNNKEL (reference sequence). As DNA, the CDR3 is TGTGCCAGCAGCCCCCGGACTAGCGGGGGCGGGTTCTTC. Protein product: CASSPRTSGGGFF.

The V gene is TRBV6-5, the J gene TRBJ1-3, with D unresolved. CDR1 is MNHEY, CDR2 SVGAGI, per germline. This CDR3 is built from 15 residues. Trimming pared 7 bases from V and 4 bases from J, leaving 17 bases between. CDR3 loop: CASKDLGEGGNTIYF. The CDR3 DNA follows: TGTGCCAGCAAAGACCTCGGGGAGGGCGGAAACACCATATATTTT.

The chain couples TRBV4-3 to TRBJ1-1, with D possibly TRBD1 on 6 matching bases. The V gene lost 1 base and the J gene lost 3 bases, with 15 bases spanning the gap. Germline CDR1 LGHNA, CDR2 YSLEER. The CDR3 length is 16 residues. CDR3 DNA sequence: TGCGCCAGCAGCCAAGCAGGGGCGCCAGGCTACACTGAAGCTTTCTTT. Translating gives CASSQAGAPGYTEAFF.

V gene TRBV5-1 combines with J gene TRBJ1-4; D gene unclear. Trimming shortened V by 3 bases and J by 3 bases, and 9 bases separated the two germline ends. The CDR3 runs to 14 residues. Germline V gene lookup returns CDR1 SGHRS and CDR2 YFSETQ. CDR3 amino acids: CASSSQAPNEKLFF. The CDR3 DNA sequence: TGCGCCAGCAGCTCCCAGGCTCCTAATGAAAAACTGTTTTTT.

CDR3 sequence (DNA): TGTGCCAGCAGCTTAGCCCTAGCGGGGGGGCCAGATACGCAGTATTTT. This translates into CASSLALAGGPDTQYF. This chain joins TRBV7-9 and TRBJ2-3; 12 positions match TRBD2. Germline CDR1 SEHNR, CDR2 FQNEAQ (reference sequence). V gave up 0 bases and J gave up 4 bases; unmatched junction bases: 2. The CDR3 contains 16 residues.

A few counts support this clone. CDR3 DNA: TGTGCCAGCAGCAACACCGGGACAGGGTCATCGCATAATTCACCCCTCCACTTT. It translates to CASSNTGTGSSHNSPLHF. J is TRBJ1-6 and V is TRBV7-2; 9 nucleotides match TRBD1. V shed 5 bases, J shed 5 bases, and the junction held 13 bases outside the gene matches. The CDR3 is 18 amino acids. The V gene's germline CDR1 is SGHTA and CDR2 FQGNSA.

This chain uses TRBV3-1 (or the pseudogene TRBV3-2) with TRBJ1-1; 8 bases line up with TRBD1. Germline V gene sequence: CDR1 LGHDT, CDR2 YNNKEL (reference sequence). J gave up 1 base and V 3 bases, and 10 bases lay outside the gene matches. The CDR3 length is 17 residues. This chain's CDR3 is CASSQQGAGFWNTEAFF. In DNA, the CDR3 is TGTGCCAGCAGCCAGCAGGGGGCCGGTTTCTGGAACACTGAAGCTTTCTTT.